This T cell receptor beta chain was sequenced for a study of cytomegalovirus exposure and HLA in healthy donors. Findings and caveats of the study: With high specificity and sensitivity, the classifier reportedly diagnosed cytomegalovirus status. Analysis was performed later, and it showed HLA-associated TCR beta chains to be more clonally expanded than equally common others. It was only CMV serostatus that was available as immune exposure information. According to an earlier analysis, most TCR beta V segments yielded productive rearrangements about 90% or about 30% of the time.

Comment on this clone: The antigen is unknown.

In the PCR, 60 Vbeta and 13 Jbeta primers were used. Assay used: immunoSEQ multiplex PCR; TCRdb lists only in-frame clones, some missing. The sample carries 130,000 to 150,000 clones, around 79% recorded once. Germline V CDR1 and CDR2: MNHNS, SASEGT. The CDR3 length is 12 residues. Germline trimming cut 10 bases from V and 2 bases from J; bases unmatched to any gene: 4. This rearrangement joins TRBV6-1 to TRBJ2-5, with TRBD1 matching over 7 bases. The TCR comes from a woman aged 35 to 49 in good health and CMV-seropositive. Sequenced material: PBMCs. CDR3 bases: TGTGCCATGAACAGGGGACAAGAGACCCAGTACTTC. Its translation is CAMNRGQETQYF.